This paragraph covers one T cell receptor beta chain sequence. This sample is part of a study of blood T cell repertoires in COVID-19. Study information: The origin of the acute and convalescent COVID-19 samples was the United States, Italy and Spain.

In the original workflow: For nucleated cells, counts were estimated from reference gene primer amplification. Assay used: immunoSEQ multiplex PCR; TCRdb lists only in-frame clones, some missing. The V and J calls and the clone size are those of that table, but D and trimming were determined from the DNA. This sample yields about 200,000 clones, of which 83% are seen a single time; roughly 8% belongs to the top ten. The V segment lost 5 bases and the J segment 5 bases; nucleotides outside the gene matches: 3. The CDR3 covers 11 residues. The germline V gene has CDR1 SQVTM and CDR2 ANQGSEA. This rearrangement joins TRBV29-1 to TRBJ2-7; 7 bases map to TRBD1. The sample consisted of peripheral blood. The TCR sequence derives from a woman aged 50 to 60 with acute or convalescent COVID-19. Here the CDR3 DNA reads TGCAGCGTTCGCACAGGGGACGAGCAGTACTTC. Translating gives CSVRTGDEQYF.